Listed below are T cell receptor beta chains from one sample, sequenced in a study of CD8 T cells in ankylosing spondylitis. TCRdb reanalysed the 5' RACE reads using MiXCR and keeps one entry per CDR3 protein. The table shows roughly 180,000 distinct CDR3 sequences, with approximately 12% occurring only once. The specimen sequenced was blood, either unsorted or a sorted T cell fraction (not recorded which). The source is a female donor with ankylosing spondylitis or in good health (not recorded which). CDR3s include the opening cysteine and the closing phenylalanine or tryptophan. D genes are given only for firm matches. Only some rows state a clone size, as once, few, many or a class for expanded clones.

NA,TRBJ1-5,few,15,TRBV7-2,TGTGCCAGCAGCTATACTACAGGATATGGTCAGCCCCAGCATTTT,CASSYTTGYGQPQHF
NA,TRBJ2-7,many,12,TRBV7-8,TGTGCCAGCAGCCTACAACAGGGTACGCAGTACTTC,CASSLQQGTQYF
TRBD2,TRBJ2-1,many,16,TRBV29-1,TGCAGCGTTGTCAGGTCTAGCGGGAGGATTGACAATGAGCAGTTCTTC,CSVVRSSGRIDNEQFF
NA,TRBJ1-2,many,13,TRBV12-3/TRBV12-4,TGTGCCAGCAGCCCGGCGGAGGACTATGGCTACACCTTC,CASSPAEDYGYTF
TRBD1,TRBJ1-1,NA,14,TRBV30,TGTGCCTGGAGTGATCAGACAGGGGTGTCTGAAGCTTTCTTT,CAWSDQTGVSEAFF
NA,TRBJ2-1,many,14,TRBV7-3,TGTGCCAGCAGCTTAGGGTATTCAGGCAATGAGCAGTTCTTC,CASSLGYSGNEQFF
TRBD1,TRBJ2-7,few,14,TRBV12-3/TRBV12-4,TGTGCCAGCAGTGACCGACAGGGTTCCTACGAGCAGTACTTC,CASSDRQGSYEQYF
NA,TRBJ1-5,few,12,TRBV27,TGTGCCAGCCGTACCCGTGGGGGGCCCCAGCATTTT,CASRTRGGPQHF
NA,TRBJ2-3,many,13,TRBV24-1,TGTGCCACCAAGGACTCAAGCACAGATACGCAGTATTTT,CATKDSSTDTQYF
TRBD1,TRBJ2-7,NA,16,TRBV7-2,TGTGCCAGCAGCCCAACCCCCGGGACAGGGCAAAACGAGCAGTACTTC,CASSPTPGTGQNEQYF
TRBD2,TRBJ2-5,many,17,TRBV5-1,TGCGCCAGCAGCTCGACTAGCGGGATGGGACTCCAAGAGACCCAGTACTTC,CASSSTSGMGLQETQYF
NA,TRBJ1-1,many,15,TRBV10-3,TGTGCCATCAGTGAGCCTCCAGGGGTGAACACTGAAGCTTTCTTT,CAISEPPGVNTEAFF
NA,TRBJ1-4,many,14,TRBV20-1,TGCAGTGCTAGAGATGGCAGGGAGGCCGAAAAACTGTTTTTT,CSARDGREAEKLFF
TRBD1,TRBJ1-2,many,12,TRBV29-1,TGCAGCGTGGACAGGGGGCAGGGAGGCTACACCTTC,CSVDRGQGGYTF
NA,TRBJ1-5,NA,16,TRBV12-3/TRBV12-4,TGTGCCAGCAGTTTTAGGTCAGGGTTTGGGGGACAGCCCCAGCATTTT,CASSFRSGFGGQPQHF
TRBD1,TRBJ2-4,many,13,TRBV6-2/TRBV6-3,TGTGCCAGCAGCCGACAGGGGCAAAACATTCAGTACTTC,CASSRQGQNIQYF
NA,TRBJ1-1,few,16,TRBV18,TGTGCCAGCTCACCACCAAGGGGCGGGGTAAACACTGAAGCTTTCTTT,CASSPPRGGVNTEAFF
NA,TRBJ2-2,NA,17,TRBV6-1,TGTGCCAGCAGTGGAGGGTTGACTAGTCGAGTAACCGGGGAGCTGTTTTTT,CASSGGLTSRVTGELFF